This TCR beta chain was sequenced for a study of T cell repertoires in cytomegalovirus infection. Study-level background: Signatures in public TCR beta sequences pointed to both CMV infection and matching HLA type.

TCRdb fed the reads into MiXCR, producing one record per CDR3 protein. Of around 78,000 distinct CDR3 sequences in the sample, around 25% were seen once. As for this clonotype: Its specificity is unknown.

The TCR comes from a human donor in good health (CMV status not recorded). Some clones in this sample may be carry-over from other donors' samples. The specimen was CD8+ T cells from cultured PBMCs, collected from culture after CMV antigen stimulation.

CDR3 in amino acids: CASSGERDIVTQYF. In DNA, the CDR3 is TGTGCCAGCAGCGGTGAGCGGGATATCGTTACGCAGTATTTT. This chain joins TRBV5-8 and TRBJ2-3; 7 nucleotides match TRBD2. The V gene's germline CDR1 is SGHTS and CDR2 YDEGEE. Trimming cost V 4 bases and J 8 bases; bases outside gene matches: 10. This CDR3 region has 14 residues.